This T cell receptor beta chain came from a study of vaccination and CD4 T cells after COVID-19. In this sample, this clonotype turned up a few times. The antigen is unknown. At the Johns Hopkins FTIC core, DNA taken from cultured CD4+ T cells was sequenced by way of the Oncomine TCR Beta short-read assay. TCRdb reprocessed the PCR reads with MiXCR, giving one entry per CDR3 protein. The sample records about 20,000 distinct CDR3 sequences, around 37% being singletons. As for time point: late sampling 161 to 241 days after vaccination in a few convalescent patients. Noted treatment: 10-day PBMC culture with coronavirus spike peptide pools or control peptides (ViraFEST assay). Germline values: CDR1 LNHDA, CDR2 SQIVND (reference sequence). This CDR3 region has 15 residues. Trimming cost V 7 bases and J 4 bases, with 16 bases left between them.

The sample here was CD4+ T cells from blood, cultured in vitro, taken about 7 months after SARS-CoV-2 vaccination. The receptor comes from a human donor who had recovered from COVID-19. This chain uses TRBV19 with TRBJ2-2; D uncertain. CDR3 nucleotide sequence: TGTGCCAGTATCCAGAGTGGGATCCTCACCGGGGAGCTGTTTTTT. Amino acid sequence: CASIQSGILTGELFF.